This T cell receptor (beta chain) was profiled in a study of cytomegalovirus exposure and HLA in healthy donors. Background on the study: Earlier, approximately 110 million unique TCR beta sequences were recovered from about 179 million T cells by an analysis. Overall study results and limits: A later analysis linked a missense DCLRE1C variant to TCR beta V- and J-gene trimming. Highly shared sequence variants in one cluster were likely a sequencing artifact. In the analysis, some V segments, TRBV6-2 and TRBV6-3 included, were excluded as indistinguishable.

PCR primers comprised 60 Vbeta and 13 Jbeta primers. Profiling relied on immunoSEQ multiplex PCR, and the TCRdb table lists in-frame clones only, not all of them. The sample lists 150,000 or so clones, almost 85% occurring once. Comment on this clone: What it binds is not known.

Germline values: CDR1 SGHNT, CDR2 YYREEE (reference sequence). Germline trimming cut 2 bases from V and 5 bases from J; bases unmatched to any gene: 4. The CDR3 sequence is 15 residues long. Sequenced sample: PBMCs. The TCR was taken from a boy between 2 and 15 years old in good health and CMV-seronegative. The chain couples TRBV5-4 to TRBJ2-3, with 11 bases matching TRBD2. The chain's CDR3 is CASSLLAGVVDTQYF. CDR3 DNA: TGTGCCAGCAGCTTACTAGCGGGAGTGGTAGATACGCAGTATTTT. The whole variable domain, remainder taken from reference TRBV5-4 and TRBJ2-3, is ETGVTQSPTHLIKTRGQQVTLRCSSQSGHNTVSWYQQALGQGPQFIFQYYREEENGRGNFPPRFSGLQFPNYSSELNVNALELDDSALYLCASSLLAGVVDTQYFGPGTRLTVL.